This T cell receptor (beta chain) was recorded in a study of blood T cell repertoires in COVID-19. For the study at large: Donors in the United States, Italy and Spain gave samples during acute or convalescent COVID-19. T cells, B-cell-depleted T cells, or PBMCs provided the cDNA or gDNA that served as material.

The CDR3 covers 14 residues. V dropped 6 bases and J dropped 10 bases, with 19 bases sitting between them. Germline loops: CDR1 LNHDA, CDR2 SQIVND (reference sequence). Authors' analysis steps: Reference gene primers were amplified, and this amplification served to estimate nucleated cell counts. Method: immunoSEQ multiplex PCR; TCRdb's copy keeps in-frame clones and lacks some. V and J calls plus clone size are reproduced from that table; the DNA served to infer D and trimming. The sample shows fewer than 250,000 clones, over 75% of them seen only once. This TCR came from a woman in her forties or fifties with acute or convalescent COVID-19. Sequencing used peripheral blood. This sequence joins TRBV19 and TRBJ2-1; TRBD1 might be the D (6 bases). The CDR3 DNA is TGTGCCAGTAGACCCGGGACAACCTCCGAGGAGCAGTTCTTC. Translated, it gives CASRPGTTSEEQFF. The full variable domain, with the rest looked up from reference TRBV19 and TRBJ2-1, is DGGITQSPKYLFRKEGQNVTLSCEQNLNHDAMYWYRQDPGQGLRLIYYSQIVNDFQKGDIAEGYSVSREKKESFPLTVTSAQKNPTAFYLCASRPGTTSEEQFFGPGTRLTVL.